Sequencing of this TCR beta chain was carried out in a study of early T cells in non-severe SARS-CoV-2 infection. Overall study: Unpaired chains resulted from sequencing bulk RNA of unsorted whole blood. Study-wide results and limits: The matching step, a VDJdb search, favored anti-spike CD8 responses and missed private and CD4 specificities.

Trimming stripped 0 bases from V and 8 bases from J, with 22 bases between. CDR1 and CDR2 (germline): KGHSH, LQKENI. This CDR3 contains 17 residues. cDNA molecules, individually, were tagged with unique molecular identifiers. TCRdb re-derived calls from the 5' RACE reads in MiXCR, one entry per CDR3 protein. The sample has roughly 48,000 distinct CDR3 sequences; 5.6% are singletons. The table lists this clonotype with a few counts. Antigen specificity is unknown. The chain uses TRBV18 and TRBJ1-2, with D uncertain. Sequenced input: whole blood. The sequence derives from an adult who was a healthcare worker with PCR-confirmed SARS-CoV-2 infection or an uninfected control (not recorded which). The CDR3 sequence: CASSPPNQRWLSEGYTF. The CDR3, as DNA: TGTGCCAGCTCACCACCTAATCAACGCTGGCTGAGTGAAGGCTACACCTTC.